These T cell receptor beta chains were read from a single sample in a study of CD8+CD57+ T cells in acquired aplastic anemia. In TCRdb, the reads were re-called with MiXCR into one record per CDR3 protein. The sample has hundreds of thousands of distinct CDR3 sequences, roughly 68% seen once; the top ten hold 3.5% to 4.5%. The sequenced material came from sorted CD4+, CD8+, or CD8+CD57+ T cells (not recorded which) from PBMCs. Receptor source: a human donor in good health, serving as a control. CDR3s include the opening cysteine and the closing phenylalanine or tryptophan. Fields, in order: D gene, V gene, clone size, CDR3 length, J gene, CDR3 DNA, CDR3 protein. D genes are given only for firm matches. Clone size, where shown, is once, few, many, or a class for clones that have expanded.

D: -; V: TRBV5-1; size: -; length: 16; J: TRBJ1-3; DNA: TGCGCCAGCAGCTTGGCTAGCGGGGGGGCTGGAAACACCATATATTTT; CDR3: CASSLASGGAGNTIYF
D: -; V: TRBV7-9; size: -; length: 15; J: TRBJ1-6; DNA: TGTGCCAGCAGCCCAACGGGGACGGTTAATTCACCCCTCCACTTT; CDR3: CASSPTGTVNSPLHF
D: TRBD1; V: TRBV20-1; size: -; length: 13; J: TRBJ1-2; DNA: TGCAGTGCTAGAACAGGGGGCTCCTATGGCTACACCTTC; CDR3: CSARTGGSYGYTF
D: -; V: TRBV7-9; size: -; length: 17; J: TRBJ1-6; DNA: TGTGCCAGCAGCCGCTCCCTCGAGAGAGGTCAGAATTCCCCCCTCCACTTT; CDR3: CASSRSLERGQNSPLHF
D: -; V: TRBV7-2; size: -; length: 12; J: TRBJ1-1; DNA: TGTGCCAGCAGCTTGGGTATCGGGGAAGCTTTTTTT; CDR3: CASSLGIGEAFF
D: -; V: TRBV7-9; size: -; length: 14; J: TRBJ2-1; DNA: TGTGCCAGCAGCTTAGCCTATGTGGAGACCCAGTACTTCTTC; CDR3: CASSLAYVETQYFF
D: -; V: TRBV19; size: -; length: 14; J: TRBJ2-7; DNA: TGTGCCAGTAGTAATCAGGTCATCTCCTACGCGCAGTACTTC; CDR3: CASSNQVISYAQYF
D: TRBD1; V: TRBV20-1; size: many; length: 15; J: TRBJ1-1; DNA: TGCAGTGCCCCCCCAAGGACAGGGCGAAACACTGAAGCTTTCTTT; CDR3: CSAPPRTGRNTEAFF
D: -; V: TRBV6-2/TRBV6-3; size: many; length: 13; J: TRBJ2-5; DNA: TGTGCCAGCAGGCCACAGGATCGAGAGACCCAGTACTTC; CDR3: CASRPQDRETQYF
D: -; V: TRBV10-3; size: -; length: 14; J: TRBJ1-1; DNA: TGTGCCATCAGTGATGACGGACTGAACACTGAAGCTTTCTTT; CDR3: CAISDDGLNTEAFF
D: -; V: TRBV30; size: -; length: 15; J: TRBJ2-7; DNA: TGTGCCTGGAGTGTAATCCCGGAGAGAAGGTCCGAGCAGTACTTC; CDR3: CAWSVIPERRSEQYF
D: -; V: TRBV12-5; size: -; length: 14; J: TRBJ1-1; DNA: TGTGCTACCAGTTTCCCCGGGACGGGAACTGAAGCTTTCTTT; CDR3: CATSFPGTGTEAFF
D: -; V: TRBV20-1; size: -; length: 14; J: TRBJ1-2; DNA: TGCAGTGCTTACAGGGTGGGCACTGAAGATGGCTACACCTTC; CDR3: CSAYRVGTEDGYTF
D: -; V: TRBV2; size: many; length: 12; J: TRBJ2-3; DNA: TGTGCCAGCAGTGAAACCACAGATACGCAGTATTTT; CDR3: CASSETTDTQYF
D: -; V: TRBV6-6; size: many; length: 14; J: TRBJ1-2; DNA: TGTGCCAGCACCCACCCCGGGGAGGGCTATGGCTACACCTTC; CDR3: CASTHPGEGYGYTF
D: TRBD2; V: TRBV4-1; size: -; length: 15; J: TRBJ2-5; DNA: TGCGCCAGCAGCTACCATGGACTAGCGCGAGAGACCCAGTACTTC; CDR3: CASSYHGLARETQYF
D: -; V: TRBV9; size: -; length: 14; J: TRBJ2-1; DNA: TGTGCCAGCAGCGTAGGCGGGGGCCAGGATGAGCAGTTCTTC; CDR3: CASSVGGGQDEQFF
D: -; V: TRBV12-3/TRBV12-4; size: once; length: 18; J: TRBJ2-2; DNA: TGTGCCAGCAGTCCCAATTCGGGGGGCACAGGGGATACCGGGGAGCTGTTTTTT; CDR3: CASSPNSGGTGDTGELFF
D: -; V: TRBV4-3; size: -; length: 16; J: TRBJ1-6; DNA: TGCGCCAGCAGCCAACTCCTCTTTCCGGGACATAATGCCCTCCGCTTT; CDR3: CASSQLLFPGHNALRF
D: -; V: TRBV10-3; size: once; length: 12; J: TRBJ1-2; DNA: TGTGCCATCTCCGGGGGGGGTTATGGCTACACCTTC; CDR3: CAISGGGYGYTF
D: TRBD1; V: TRBV7-2; size: many; length: 15; J: TRBJ1-2; DNA: TGTGCCAGCATCCCGAGGGGGCAGGCTAACTATGGCTACACCTTC; CDR3: CASIPRGQANYGYTF
D: -; V: TRBV7-9; size: -; length: 14; J: TRBJ2-3; DNA: TGCGCCAGCAGCCAAGCAGGTTACGAGCATACGCACGATTTT; CDR3: CASSQAGYEHTHDF
D: -; V: TRBV19; size: -; length: 14; J: TRBJ1-1; DNA: TGTGCCAGTAGTATGAGGTCAGAGGACACTGAAGCTTTCTTT; CDR3: CASSMRSEDTEAFF
D: -; V: TRBV10-3; size: -; length: 16; J: TRBJ2-5; DNA: TGTGCCATCAGTGCGATACTCGGGGGTCACCAAGAGACCCAGTACTTC; CDR3: CAISAILGGHQETQYF
D: TRBD2; V: TRBV7-2; size: once; length: 17; J: TRBJ2-7; DNA: TGTGCCAGCAGCCCAGGGACTAGCGGGGGTAGCTCTTACGAGCAGTACTTC; CDR3: CASSPGTSGGSSYEQYF
D: TRBD1; V: TRBV29-1; size: -; length: 14; J: TRBJ2-7; DNA: TGCAGCGTTGGTTTGGGACAGGGACACTACGGGCAGTACTTC; CDR3: CSVGLGQGHYGQYF
D: -; V: TRBV5-1; size: -; length: 16; J: TRBJ1-6; DNA: TGTGCCAGCAGCTTGGGACTTCGGGCCTTTGATTCACCCCTCCACTTT; CDR3: CASSLGLRAFDSPLHF
D: -; V: TRBV7-3; size: many; length: 13; J: TRBJ1-1; DNA: TGTGCCAGCAGTCGGACACGGGACACTGAAGCTTTCTTT; CDR3: CASSRTRDTEAFF
D: -; V: TRBV11-2; size: -; length: 14; J: TRBJ2-3; DNA: TGCGCCAGCAGCTTAGATCCGTGGCGGGATACGCAGTATTTT; CDR3: CASSLDPWRDTQYF
D: TRBD1; V: TRBV19; size: -; length: 14; J: TRBJ1-2; DNA: TGTGCCAGTAGTACAGGACAGGGGGGGTATGGCTACACCTTC; CDR3: CASSTGQGGYGYTF
D: TRBD1; V: TRBV7-8; size: -; length: 18; J: TRBJ1-1; DNA: TGTGCCAGCCGACTGGGGGCTACACCTCTCGGACAGGTCGTTATGGCTTTCTTT; CDR3: CASRLGATPLGQVVMAFF
D: -; V: TRBV7-8; size: -; length: 14; J: TRBJ2-5; DNA: TGTGCCATCAGTGAGTCACTAGCATATGAGACCAACTACTTC; CDR3: CAISESLAYETNYF
D: TRBD1; V: TRBV6-5; size: many; length: 12; J: TRBJ1-2; DNA: TGTGCCAGCAGGACAGGGTTCTATGGCTACACCTTC; CDR3: CASRTGFYGYTF
D: TRBD2; V: TRBV5-1; size: -; length: 14; J: TRBJ2-7; DNA: TGCGCCAGCCGGGTGGATCCGGGGGGCTACGAGCAGTACTTC; CDR3: CASRVDPGGYEQYF
D: -; V: TRBV10-3; size: -; length: 13; J: TRBJ1-4; DNA: TGTGCCATCCGGGGAGGGGGGCCAGATAAGCTGTATTTT; CDR3: CAIRGGGPDKLYF
D: -; V: TRBV19; size: -; length: 15; J: TRBJ2-7; DNA: TGTGCCAGTAGTATGAGCCCGGGGGAACTCTACGAGCAGTACTTC; CDR3: CASSMSPGELYEQYF
D: TRBD2; V: TRBV19; size: many; length: 16; J: TRBJ2-2; DNA: TGTGCCAGTAGTAAGCGGACTAGCGGGGGCACCGGGGAGCTGTTTTTT; CDR3: CASSKRTSGGTGELFF
D: TRBD2; V: TRBV11-2; size: -; length: 16; J: TRBJ2-7; DNA: TGTGCCAGCAGCTTAGTAGGGACTAGCAGCACCTACGAACAGTACTTC; CDR3: CASSLVGTSSTYEQYF
D: TRBD1; V: TRBV24-1; size: few; length: 16; J: TRBJ2-2; DNA: TGTGCCACCGGTGATGACAGGGGATGGCGCACCGGGGAGCTGTTTTTT; CDR3: CATGDDRGWRTGELFF
D: TRBD2; V: TRBV19; size: many; length: 17; J: TRBJ2-3; DNA: TGTGCCAGTAGCTCATCCCTGACTAGCGGGGGGGCAGATACGCAGTATTTT; CDR3: CASSSSLTSGGADTQYF
D: -; V: TRBV13; size: -; length: 15; J: TRBJ1-6; DNA: TGTGCCAGCAGTGTGGGGACTAGGAGTAATTCACCCCTCCACTTT; CDR3: CASSVGTRSNSPLHF
D: -; V: TRBV7-8; size: -; length: 13; J: TRBJ1-1; DNA: TGTGCCAGCAGACAGCAGAGGACCAGTGAAGCTTTCTTT; CDR3: CASRQQRTSEAFF
D: TRBD1; V: TRBV7-9; size: -; length: 14; J: TRBJ2-7; DNA: TGTGCCAGCAGCTGGCCGGGACAGGGCTCCGAGCAGTACTTC; CDR3: CASSWPGQGSEQYF
D: -; V: TRBV2; size: -; length: 14; J: TRBJ2-7; DNA: TGTGCCAGCAGCGTCTCACAGGCAGGCTACGAGCAGTACTTC; CDR3: CASSVSQAGYEQYF
D: -; V: TRBV20-1; size: few; length: 12; J: TRBJ1-1; DNA: TGCAGTGCTAGAGACGTGAGAATTGAAGCTTTCTTT; CDR3: CSARDVRIEAFF
D: -; V: TRBV10-3; size: many; length: 17; J: TRBJ1-6; DNA: TGTGCCATCAGTCCCCTCCCCGTACAGGAGGGTAATTCACCCCTCCACTTT; CDR3: CAISPLPVQEGNSPLHF
D: -; V: TRBV2; size: once; length: 12; J: TRBJ1-6; DNA: TGTGCCAGCAGTCCAGGTAGGAATACACAGTACTTT; CDR3: CASSPGRNTQYF
D: -; V: TRBV5-4; size: -; length: 14; J: TRBJ2-5; DNA: TGTGCCAGCAGCCTAGTGGGTAATCGAGAGACCCAGTACTTC; CDR3: CASSLVGNRETQYF
D: -; V: TRBV12-3/TRBV12-4; size: -; length: 13; J: TRBJ1-2; DNA: TGTGCCGGATCGACCGGACAGTATTATGGCTACACCTTC; CDR3: CAGSTGQYYGYTF
D: -; V: TRBV19; size: -; length: 13; J: TRBJ1-1; DNA: TGTGCCAGTTGCCGGACGGAGAACACTGAAGCTTTCTTC; CDR3: CASCRTENTEAFF
D: -; V: TRBV12-3/TRBV12-4; size: -; length: 14; J: TRBJ1-2; DNA: TGTGCCAGCAGCCAATCAGGGATGAACTATGGCTACACCTTC; CDR3: CASSQSGMNYGYTF
D: -; V: TRBV7-3; size: -; length: 12; J: TRBJ2-7; DNA: TGTGCCAGCAGCTTCGTACCCTACGAGCAGTACTTC; CDR3: CASSFVPYEQYF
D: -; V: TRBV7-9; size: many; length: 14; J: TRBJ1-6; DNA: TGTGCCAGCAGCGCACAGGTAGCGGATTCACCCCTCCACTTT; CDR3: CASSAQVADSPLHF
D: -; V: TRBV19; size: -; length: 13; J: TRBJ1-2; DNA: TGTGCCAGTAGAGCGCAGCCAGCCCATGGCTACACCTTC; CDR3: CASRAQPAHGYTF
D: TRBD1; V: TRBV20-1; size: -; length: 15; J: TRBJ1-2; DNA: TGCAGTGCTTCCTATGGACAGGGAGGGAACTATGGCTACACCTTC; CDR3: CSASYGQGGNYGYTF
D: -; V: TRBV7-3; size: -; length: 15; J: TRBJ1-4; DNA: TGTGCCAGCCGGCCTCAGACAAGCCCCAATGAAAACCTGTTTTTT; CDR3: CASRPQTSPNENLFF
D: -; V: TRBV7-6; size: -; length: 14; J: TRBJ2-3; DNA: TGTGCGCCACCCGAGATTCGGGTCACAGATACGCAGTATTTT; CDR3: CAPPEIRVTDTQYF
D: -; V: TRBV15; size: -; length: 14; J: TRBJ1-5; DNA: TGTGCCACCAGCAGAGAAAGAGGGAATCAGCCCCAGCATTTT; CDR3: CATSRERGNQPQHF
D: -; V: TRBV7-2; size: -; length: 22; J: TRBJ2-1; DNA: TGTGCCAGCAGCTTAGCCCTCGCGAGCTATGGCTACACCGAGAGCTCCTACAATGAGCAGTTCTTC; CDR3: CASSLALASYGYTESSYNEQFF